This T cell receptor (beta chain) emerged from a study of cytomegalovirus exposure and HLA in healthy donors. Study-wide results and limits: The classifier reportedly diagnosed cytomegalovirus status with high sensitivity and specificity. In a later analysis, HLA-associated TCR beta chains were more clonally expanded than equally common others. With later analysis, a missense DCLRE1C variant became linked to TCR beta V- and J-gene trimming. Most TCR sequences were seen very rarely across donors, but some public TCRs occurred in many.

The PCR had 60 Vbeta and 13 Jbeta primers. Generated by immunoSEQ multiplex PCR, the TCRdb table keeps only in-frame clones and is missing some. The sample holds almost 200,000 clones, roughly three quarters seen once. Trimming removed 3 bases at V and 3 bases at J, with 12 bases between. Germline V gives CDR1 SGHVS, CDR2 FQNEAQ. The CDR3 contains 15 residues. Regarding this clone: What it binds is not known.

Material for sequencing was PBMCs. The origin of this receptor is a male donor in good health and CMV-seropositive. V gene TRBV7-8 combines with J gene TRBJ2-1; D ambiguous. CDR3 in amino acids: CASSFQLEVYNEQFF. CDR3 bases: TGTGCCAGCAGCTTCCAGCTAGAGGTCTACAATGAGCAGTTCTTC.